The T cell receptor beta chain described here comes from a study of molecular identifiers for immune sequencing clone quantification. Notes on the study in general: The study reportedly detected spiked Jurkat TCR RNA from one cell among about 970,000 naive cells. Under 1% of molecules in naive cells, but over 97% of effector molecules, belonged to clones above 20 RNA copies.

The authors built bulk TCR libraries by previously described methods with listed TCR primers. TCRdb used MiXCR to reprocess the PCR reads, holding one entry per CDR3 protein. Found here are under 600,000 distinct CDR3 sequences, 25% of them singletons; the top ten hold around 0.76%. Concerning this clonotype itself: Its antigen is unknown.

Naive CD8 T cells were picked out by sorting for CD8+CD4-CCR7+CD45RA+. V dropped 5 bases and J dropped 7; count of bases not matched to a gene: 5. The germline gives CDR1 SGHTA, CDR2 FQGNSA. The CDR3 runs 13 residues. Sequenced: naive CD8+ T cells from blood, with Jurkat cell RNA spiked in. Sample subset: FACS-sorted CD8+CD4-CCR7+CD45RA+ naive T cells. The receptor was isolated from a human donor in good health. Some libraries in this study had Jurkat cell RNA spiked in. The V call is TRBV7-2, the J call TRBJ2-7; 10 positions agree with TRBD2. In nucleotides, the CDR3 is TGTGCCAGCAGCGTGGGACTAGCGTGGGAGCAGTACTTC. Translating it yields CASSVGLAWEQYF.